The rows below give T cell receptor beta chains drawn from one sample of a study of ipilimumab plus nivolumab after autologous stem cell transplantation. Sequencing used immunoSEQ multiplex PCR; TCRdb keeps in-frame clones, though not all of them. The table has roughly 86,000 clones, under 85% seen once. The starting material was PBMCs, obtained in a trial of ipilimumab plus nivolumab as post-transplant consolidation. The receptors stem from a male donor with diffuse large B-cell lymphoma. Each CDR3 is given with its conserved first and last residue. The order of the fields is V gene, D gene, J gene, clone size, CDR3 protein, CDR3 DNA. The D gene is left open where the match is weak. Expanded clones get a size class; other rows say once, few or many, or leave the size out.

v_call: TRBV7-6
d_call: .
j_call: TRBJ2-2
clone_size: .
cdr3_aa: CASSFRAGGELFF
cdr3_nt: TGTGCCAGCAGCTTTCGGGCGGGCGGGGAGCTGTTTTTT

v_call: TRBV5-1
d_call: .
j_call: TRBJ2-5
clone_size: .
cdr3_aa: CASSPLLKNQETQYF
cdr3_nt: TGCGCCAGCAGCCCCTTACTGAAAAACCAAGAGACCCAGTACTTC

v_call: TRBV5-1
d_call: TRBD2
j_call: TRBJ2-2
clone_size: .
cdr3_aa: CASKREANTGELFF
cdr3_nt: TGCGCCAGCAAGCGGGAGGCGAACACCGGGGAGCTGTTTTTT

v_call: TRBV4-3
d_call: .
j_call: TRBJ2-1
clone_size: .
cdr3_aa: CASSQVYGLSSYNEQFF
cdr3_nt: TGCGCCAGCAGCCAAGTTTATGGCCTTAGCTCCTACAATGAGCAGTTCTTC

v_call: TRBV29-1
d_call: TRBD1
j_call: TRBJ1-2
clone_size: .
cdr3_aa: CSVEKTGGNYGYTF
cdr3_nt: TGCAGCGTTGAAAAGACAGGGGGCAATTATGGCTACACCTTC

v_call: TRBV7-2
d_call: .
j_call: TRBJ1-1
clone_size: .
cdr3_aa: CASSFMAGSNTEAFF
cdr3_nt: TGTGCCAGCAGCTTTATGGCAGGGAGCAACACTGAAGCTTTCTTT

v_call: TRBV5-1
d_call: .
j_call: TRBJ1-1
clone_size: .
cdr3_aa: CASSFATGTLRTEAFF
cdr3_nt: TGCGCCAGCAGCTTTGCAACCGGGACCCTGCGGACTGAAGCTTTCTTT

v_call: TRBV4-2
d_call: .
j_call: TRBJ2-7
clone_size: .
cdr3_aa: CASNLLGNEQYF
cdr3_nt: TGTGCCAGCAACCTGTTGGGTAACGAGCAGTACTTC

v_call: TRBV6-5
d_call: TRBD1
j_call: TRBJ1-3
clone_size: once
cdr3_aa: CASINPRQGAHTIYF
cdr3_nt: TGTGCCAGCATAAACCCCCGACAGGGTGCACACACCATATATTTT

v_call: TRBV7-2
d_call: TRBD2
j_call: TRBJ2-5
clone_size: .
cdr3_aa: CASSLGTSGGQETQYF
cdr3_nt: TGTGCCAGCAGCTTAGGGACTAGCGGGGGGCAAGAGACCCAGTACTTC

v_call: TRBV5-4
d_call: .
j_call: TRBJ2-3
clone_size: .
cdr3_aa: CASSLATDSSTDTQYF
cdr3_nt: TGTGCCAGCAGCTTGGCCACAGACTCCAGCACAGATACGCAGTATTTT

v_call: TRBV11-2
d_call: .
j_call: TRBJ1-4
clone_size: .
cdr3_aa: CASSFYTGEKLFF
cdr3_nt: TGTGCCAGCAGCTTCTATACGGGTGAAAAACTGTTTTTT

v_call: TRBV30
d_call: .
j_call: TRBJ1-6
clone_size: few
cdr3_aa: CAWTSGKSPLHF
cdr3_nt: TGTGCCTGGACTTCGGGAAAATCACCCCTCCACTTT

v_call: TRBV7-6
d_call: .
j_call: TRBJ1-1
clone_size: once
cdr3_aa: CASSLGPPLSRTTEAFF
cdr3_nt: TGTGCCAGCAGCTTAGGGCCCCCGCTCAGCAGAACAACTGAAGCTTTCTTT

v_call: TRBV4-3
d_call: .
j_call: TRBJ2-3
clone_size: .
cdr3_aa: CASSQDGLSVDTQYF
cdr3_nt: TGCGCCAGCAGCCAAGATGGCCTTAGCGTGGATACGCAGTATTTT

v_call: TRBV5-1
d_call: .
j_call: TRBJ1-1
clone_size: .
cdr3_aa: CASSFQAGNTEAFF
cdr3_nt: TGCGCCAGCAGCTTCCAAGCGGGCAACACTGAAGCTTTCTTT

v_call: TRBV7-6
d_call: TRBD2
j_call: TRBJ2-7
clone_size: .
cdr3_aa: CASSLVAGDEQYF
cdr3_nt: TGTGCCAGCAGCTTAGTTGCGGGGGACGAGCAGTACTTC

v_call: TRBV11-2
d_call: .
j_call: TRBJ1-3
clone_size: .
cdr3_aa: CASSLALPSSSSGNTIYF
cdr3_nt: TGTGCCAGCAGCTTAGCATTACCATCCTCGAGCTCTGGAAACACCATATATTTT

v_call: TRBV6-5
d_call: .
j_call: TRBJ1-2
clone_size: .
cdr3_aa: CASMGGSYGYTF
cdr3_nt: TGTGCCAGCATGGGGGGAAGCTATGGCTACACCTTC

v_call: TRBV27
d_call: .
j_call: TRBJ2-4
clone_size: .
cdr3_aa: CASSLGYGGQGTIQYF
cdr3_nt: TGTGCCAGCAGTTTGGGTTACGGGGGTCAGGGTACCATTCAGTACTTC

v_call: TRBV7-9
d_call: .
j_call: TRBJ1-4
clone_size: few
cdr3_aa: CASSFMGTNEKLFF
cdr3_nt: TGTGCCAGCAGCTTTATGGGCACTAATGAAAAACTGTTTTTT

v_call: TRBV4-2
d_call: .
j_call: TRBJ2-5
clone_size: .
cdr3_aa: CASSQANGRGQETQYF
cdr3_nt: TGTGCCAGCAGCCAAGCCAACGGGCGGGGACAAGAGACCCAGTACTTC

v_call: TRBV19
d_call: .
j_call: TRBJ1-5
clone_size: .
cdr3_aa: CASSIGGRISNQPQHF
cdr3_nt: TGTGCCAGTAGTATTGGGGGAAGAATCAGCAATCAGCCCCAGCATTTT

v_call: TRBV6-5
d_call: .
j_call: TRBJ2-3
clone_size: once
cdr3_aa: CASSYIRGGTDTQYF
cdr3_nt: TGTGCCAGCAGTTACATACGGGGAGGCACAGATACGCAGTATTTT

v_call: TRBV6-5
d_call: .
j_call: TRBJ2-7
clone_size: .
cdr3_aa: CASSPGVGLEQYF
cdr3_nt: TGTGCCAGCAGCCCGGGGGTGGGGTTGGAGCAGTACTTC

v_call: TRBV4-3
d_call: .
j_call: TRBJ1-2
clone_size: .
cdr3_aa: CASSQAGRDYGYTF
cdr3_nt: TGCGCCAGCAGCCAAGCGGGACGGGACTATGGCTACACCTTC

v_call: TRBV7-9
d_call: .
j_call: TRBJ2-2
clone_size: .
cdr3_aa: CASSPNSVRTGELFF
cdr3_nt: TGTGCCAGCAGCCCTAACAGCGTCCGCACCGGGGAGCTGTTTTTT

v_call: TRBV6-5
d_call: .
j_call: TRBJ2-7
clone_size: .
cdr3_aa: CASSYGAGLLYEQYF
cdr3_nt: TGTGCCAGCAGTTACGGCGCAGGACTACTTTACGAGCAGTACTTC

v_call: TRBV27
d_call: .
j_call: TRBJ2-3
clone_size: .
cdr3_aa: CASSLRGTDTQYF
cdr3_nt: TGTGCCAGCAGTTTACGGGGGACAGATACGCAGTATTTT

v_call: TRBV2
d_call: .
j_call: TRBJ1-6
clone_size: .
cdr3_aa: CASSDPGSYNSPLHF
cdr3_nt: TGTGCCAGCAGTGACCCCGGGTCGTATAATTCACCCCTCCACTTT

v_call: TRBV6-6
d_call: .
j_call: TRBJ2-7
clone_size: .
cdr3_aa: CASRDGAYEQYF
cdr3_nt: TGTGCCAGCAGGGACGGGGCCTACGAGCAGTACTTC

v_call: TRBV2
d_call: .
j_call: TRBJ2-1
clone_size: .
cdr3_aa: CASMTDTNNEQFF
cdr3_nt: TGTGCCAGCATGACGGACACGAACAATGAGCAGTTCTTC

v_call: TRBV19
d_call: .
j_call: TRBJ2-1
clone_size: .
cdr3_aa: CASSKILGARSYNEQFF
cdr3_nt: TGTGCCAGTAGTAAAATCCTAGGGGCACGGTCCTACAATGAGCAGTTCTTC

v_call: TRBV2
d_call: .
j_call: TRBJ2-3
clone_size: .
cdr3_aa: CASTSVRTDTQYF
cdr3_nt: TGTGCCAGCACTAGTGTTCGCACAGATACGCAGTATTTT

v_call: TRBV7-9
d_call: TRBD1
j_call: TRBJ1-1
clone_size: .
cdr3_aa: CASSSHRGRTEAFF
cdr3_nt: TGTGCCAGCAGCTCACACAGGGGGCGGACCGAAGCTTTCTTT